This T cell receptor (beta chain) originates from a study of tissue T cells after allogeneic stem cell transplantation. On the study more broadly: CD3+ T cells were flow-sorted when enough cells; otherwise DNA extracted directly.

The V gene's germline CDR1 is MNHEY and CDR2 SVGEGT. The J segment lost 2 bases and the V segment lost 0 bases, leaving 7 bases of the junction unmatched. The CDR3 has 18 residues. The repertoire was sequenced with immunoSEQ multiplex PCR; TCRdb's copy has only in-frame clones and lacks some. Of roughly 25,000 clones detected, around 90% appear once; the ten largest clones hold roughly 2%. This chain uses TRBV6-2 or TRBV6-3 with TRBJ2-2; TRBD2 agrees at 9 bases. The clonotype comes from a male donor aged 60 or over who later had graft-versus-host disease after an allogeneic stem cell transplant. The sample consisted of blood, taken before transplantation. The CDR3 DNA reads TGTGCCAGCAGTTACTCGAGTAGCGGGAGTTCAAACACCGGGGAGCTGTTTTTT. Translation gives CASSYSSSGSSNTGELFF.